Listed here are 18 T cell receptor beta chains from one sample, sequenced in a study of T cell changes during pregnancy in multiple sclerosis. This table comes from immunoSEQ multiplex PCR, and its TCRdb copy is limited to in-frame clones, with some not included. The sample carries over 30,000 clones, just over 85% recorded once. The sequences come from CD4+ T cells from peripheral blood mononuclear cells, collected before pregnancy. These TCRs come from a female donor with multiple sclerosis, enrolled in a pregnancy study.

V is TRBV7-2 and J is TRBJ1-5; no clear D. Trimming left V 5 bases short and J 5 bases short, with 13 bases between. Germline assignment: CDR1 SGHTA and CDR2 FQGNSA. CDR3 length: 14 amino acids. CDR3 protein: CASSHFEGDQPQHF. Written as DNA, the CDR3 is TGTGCCAGCAGCCACTTCGAGGGAGATCAGCCCCAGCATTTT.

The rearrangement joins TRBV6-6 to TRBJ2-1; D might be TRBD2 (5 bases). The germline V gene has CDR1 MNHNY and CDR2 SVGAGI (reference sequence). V lost 8 bases and J 0 bases, leaving 8 bases between the germline ends. The CDR3 contains 13 residues. CDR3 coding DNA: TGTGCCAGCGCCGGGGTCTCCTACAATGAGCAGTTCTTC. Its protein is CASAGVSYNEQFF.

This chain joins TRBV9 and TRBJ2-7, with 9 positions matching TRBD2. Germline V CDR1 and CDR2: SGDLS, YYNGEE. The trim removed 0 bases at V and 6 bases at J, leaving 7 bases unmatched. This CDR3 region has 15 residues. Here the CDR3 reads CASSVGIAGVVEQYF. CDR3 coding DNA: TGTGCCAGCAGCGTAGGGATAGCGGGAGTGGTCGAGCAGTACTTC.

CDR3 nucleotide sequence: TGTGCCAGCACGGCGGGAGACGGCACAGATACGCAGTATTTT. Amino acids: CASTAGDGTDTQYF. The gene calls are TRBV6-1 and TRBJ2-3, with 7 bases lining up with TRBD2. CDR3 length: 14 residues. With 7 bases clipped from V and 1 base from J, the junction kept 5 bases outside the gene matches. CDR1 MNHNS and CDR2 SASEGT come from the germline V gene.

The rearrangement joins TRBV7-9 to TRBJ2-3; 10 positions match TRBD2. This CDR3 has 16 residues. Looked up from germline, CDR1 is SEHNR and CDR2 is FQNEAQ (reference sequence). Germline trimming cut 5 bases from V and 8 bases from J; bases unmatched to any gene: 13. The CDR3 DNA is TGTGCCAGCAGCCCCCCGTTAGCTAGCGGGAGAAGTACGCAGTATTTT. It is translated as CASSPPLASGRSTQYF. Supplemented by reference TRBV7-9 and TRBJ2-3, the full variable domain reads DTGVSQNPRHKITKRGQNVTFRCDPISEHNRLYWYRQTLGQGPEFLTYFQNEAQLEKSRLLSDRFSAERPKGSFSTLEIQRTEQGDSAMYLCASSPPLASGRSTQYFGPGTRLTVL.

J is TRBJ1-5 and V is TRBV6-6; D is unresolved. Germline V lookup: CDR1 MNHNY, CDR2 SVGAGI (reference sequence). V lost 4 bases to trimming and J lost 2 bases, with 9 bases between them. This CDR3 spans 14 amino acids. The chain's CDR3 is CASSSRRGNQPQHF. CDR3 sequence (DNA): TGTGCCAGCAGTTCACGACGGGGCAATCAGCCCCAGCATTTT.

V gene TRBV9 combines with J gene TRBJ2-7; 9 bases agree with TRBD2. CDR3 size: 15 residues. Germline CDR1 and CDR2: SGDLS and YYNGEE. V lost 2 bases and J lost 4; bases outside the gene matches: 7. CDR3 coding DNA: TGTGCCAGCAGCGTGGGGACTAGCAAGTCTTACGAGCAGTACTTC. Amino acids: CASSVGTSKSYEQYF.

The genes are TRBV5-6 and TRBJ1-2, with D uncertain. From germline, CDR1 is SGHDT and CDR2 YYEEEE. V was clipped by 0 bases and J by 4 bases, with 13 bases between them. The CDR3 length is 15 residues. Here the CDR3 DNA reads TGTGCCAGCAGCTTGGGTAGGTTGAGGGCCTATGGCTACACCTTC. It is translated as CASSLGRLRAYGYTF.

CDR3 coding DNA: TGTGCCAGCAGTGACTCGAGTCGACAGGGGGGCATCGATGGCTACACCTTC. It encodes CASSDSSRQGGIDGYTF. V is TRBV6-4 and J is TRBJ1-2; 9 bases match TRBD1. CDR3 size: 17 residues. The V gene end was trimmed by 0 bases and the J gene end by 6 bases; junction bases not matched to a gene: 11. The germline V gene has CDR1 MRHNA and CDR2 SNTAGT.

The chain recombines TRBV9 with TRBJ1-3; D is ambiguous. V gave up 2 bases and J gave up 0 bases, with 6 bases separating them. Germline values: CDR1 SGDLS, CDR2 YYNGEE. The CDR3 is 14 amino acids. CDR3 protein: CASSVDSSGNTIYF. In nucleotides, the CDR3 is TGTGCCAGCAGCGTGGACTCCTCTGGAAACACCATATATTTT.

This chain links TRBV7-2 with TRBJ2-5; D not resolved. The CDR3 contains 15 residues. Germline V CDR1 and CDR2: SGHTA, FQGNSA. The V gene lost 2 bases and the J gene lost 2 bases, with 12 bases spanning the gap. This chain's CDR3 is CASSLTTQIQETQYF. Written as DNA, the CDR3 is TGTGCCAGCAGCTTAACGACTCAAATTCAAGAGACCCAGTACTTC.

The rearrangement joins TRBV5-1 to TRBJ2-1, with 7 bases that match TRBD2. Trimming cost V 4 bases and J 11 bases; bases outside gene matches: 3. The CDR3 runs 11 residues. Germline lookup yields CDR1 SGHRS and CDR2 YFSETQ. In DNA, the CDR3 is TGCGCCAGCAGCGGAAGCGGGAAGCAGTTCTTC. It specifies CASSGSGKQFF.

The rearrangement joins TRBV27 to TRBJ2-3; 7 bases fit TRBD1. V shed 7 bases and J 4 bases; nucleotides not matched to a gene: 8. This CDR3 is 14 amino acids long. CDR1 is MNHEY, CDR2 SMNVEV, per germline (reference sequence). The CDR3 reads CASNQQGSADTQYF. CDR3 DNA sequence: TGTGCCAGCAATCAACAGGGGTCCGCAGATACGCAGTATTTT.

The CDR3 region is CASSSGQDYSNQPQHF. The CDR3 region has the DNA TGTGCCAGCAGTTCGGGACAGGATTATAGCAATCAGCCCCAGCATTTT. The rearrangement links TRBV6-6 to TRBJ1-5, with 8 bases lining up with TRBD1. Germline V gene sequence: CDR1 MNHNY, CDR2 SVGAGI (reference sequence). This CDR3 contains 16 residues. V lost 4 bases and J lost 0; bases outside the gene matches: 5.

The chain joins TRBV7-2 to TRBJ2-7, with unresolved D. Trimming took off 4 bases at V and 5 bases at J, with 6 bases between the two ends. Germline CDR1 SGHTA, CDR2 FQGNSA. The CDR3 totals 11 residues. The CDR3 spells CASSYRDEQYF. The CDR3 DNA reads TGTGCCAGCAGCTATAGAGACGAGCAGTACTTC. The full variable domain, its missing parts supplied by reference TRBV7-2 and TRBJ2-7, is GAGVSQSPSNKVTEKGKDVELRCDPISGHTALYWYRQSLGQGLEFLIYFQGNSAPDKSGLPSDRFSAERTGGSVSTLTIQRTQQEDSAVYLCASSYRDEQYFGPGTRLTVT.

The rearrangement joins TRBV2 to TRBJ2-3; 12 nucleotides match TRBD2. Trimming at V came to 4 bases and at J to 0 bases, leaving 2 bases not matched to a gene. The CDR3 covers 16 residues. In germline, CDR1 is SNHLY, CDR2 FYNNEI. The CDR3 region has the DNA TGTGCCAGCAGTGGAACTAGCGGGAGGAGCACAGATACGCAGTATTTT. Its translation is CASSGTSGRSTDTQYF.

The V call is TRBV7-9, the J call TRBJ2-1, with D perhaps TRBD2 (5 bases). V lost 4 bases and J 15 bases, leaving 13 bases between the germline ends. The CDR3 is 11 amino acids. Germline-derived CDR1 and CDR2 are SEHNR and FQNEAQ (reference sequence). The CDR3 sequence is CASSYMDSPFF. The CDR3 region has the DNA TGTGCCAGCAGCTATATGGACTCCCCGTTCTTC.

The chain carries TRBV28 and TRBJ1-1; no firm D call. The CDR3 runs 12 residues. V lost 5 bases and J 10 bases, leaving 14 bases between the germline ends. Germline V gives CDR1 MDHEN, CDR2 SYDVKM. CDR3 DNA sequence: TGTGCCAGCAGTGTCCCTTCAGAGGGAGCTTTCTTT. This translates into CASSVPSEGAFF.